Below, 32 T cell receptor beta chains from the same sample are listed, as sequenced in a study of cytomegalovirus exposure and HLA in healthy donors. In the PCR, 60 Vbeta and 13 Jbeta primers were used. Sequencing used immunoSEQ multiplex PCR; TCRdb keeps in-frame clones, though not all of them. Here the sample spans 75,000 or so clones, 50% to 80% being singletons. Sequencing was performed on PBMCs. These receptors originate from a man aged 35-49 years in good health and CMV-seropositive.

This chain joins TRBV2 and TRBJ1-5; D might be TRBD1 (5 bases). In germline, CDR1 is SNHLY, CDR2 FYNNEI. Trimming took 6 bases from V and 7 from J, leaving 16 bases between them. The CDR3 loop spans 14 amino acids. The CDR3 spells CASSRRGHGQPQHF. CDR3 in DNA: TGTGCCAGCAGCAGGCGGGGCCACGGGCAGCCCCAGCATTTT.

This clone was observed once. The CDR3 DNA reads TGTGCCAGTAGTATAGGTGGACTCCTAAGGGAGACCCAGTACTTC. This gives the protein CASSIGGLLRETQYF. V is TRBV19 and J is TRBJ2-5; D perhaps matches TRBD2 (5 bases). V was trimmed by 1 base and J by 5 bases, leaving 14 bases between them. The CDR3 totals 15 residues. In germline, CDR1 is LNHDA, CDR2 SQIVND (reference sequence). Complete variable domain (other parts from reference TRBV19 and TRBJ2-5): DGGITQSPKYLFRKEGQNVTLSCEQNLNHDAMYWYRQDPGQGLRLIYYSQIVNDFQKGDIAEGYSVSREKKESFPLTVTSAQKNPTAFYLCASSIGGLLRETQYFGPGTRLLVL.

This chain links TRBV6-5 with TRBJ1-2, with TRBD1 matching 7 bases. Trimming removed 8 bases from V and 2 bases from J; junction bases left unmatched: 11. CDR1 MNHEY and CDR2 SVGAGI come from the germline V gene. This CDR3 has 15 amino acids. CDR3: CASRGQNPDNYGYTF. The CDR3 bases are TGTGCCAGCCGGGGACAGAACCCAGACAACTATGGCTACACCTTC.

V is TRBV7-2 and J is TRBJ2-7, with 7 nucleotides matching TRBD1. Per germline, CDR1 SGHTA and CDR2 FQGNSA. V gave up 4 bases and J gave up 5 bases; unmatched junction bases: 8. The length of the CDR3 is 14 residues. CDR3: CASSSYSDRDEQYF. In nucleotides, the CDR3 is TGTGCCAGCAGCTCCTATTCCGACAGGGACGAGCAGTACTTC.

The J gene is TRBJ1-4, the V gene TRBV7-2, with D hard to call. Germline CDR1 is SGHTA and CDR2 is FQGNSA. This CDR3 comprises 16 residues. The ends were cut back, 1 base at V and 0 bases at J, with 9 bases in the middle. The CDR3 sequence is CASSLVWETTNEKLFF. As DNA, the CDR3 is TGTGCCAGCAGCTTAGTTTGGGAGACAACTAATGAAAAACTGTTTTTT.

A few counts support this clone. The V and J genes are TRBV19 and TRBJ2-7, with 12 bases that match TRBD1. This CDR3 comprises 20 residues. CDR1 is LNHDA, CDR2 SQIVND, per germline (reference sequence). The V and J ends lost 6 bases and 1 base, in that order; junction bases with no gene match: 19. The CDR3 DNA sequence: TGTGCCAGTAGACCTACCCCGGGACAGGGGGCATCTCCGAGGTCCTACGAGCAGTACTTC. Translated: CASRPTPGQGASPRSYEQYF.

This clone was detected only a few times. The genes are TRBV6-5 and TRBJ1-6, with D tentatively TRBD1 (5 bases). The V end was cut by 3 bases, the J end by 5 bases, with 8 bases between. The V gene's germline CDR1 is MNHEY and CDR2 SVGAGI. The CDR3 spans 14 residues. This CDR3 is CASSYVQDNSPLHF. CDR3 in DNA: TGTGCCAGCAGTTATGTACAGGATAATTCACCCCTCCACTTT.

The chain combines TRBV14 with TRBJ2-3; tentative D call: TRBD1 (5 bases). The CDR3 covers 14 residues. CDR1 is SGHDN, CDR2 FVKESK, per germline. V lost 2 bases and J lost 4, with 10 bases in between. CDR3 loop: CASSQLGVSDTQYF. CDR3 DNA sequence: TGTGCCAGCAGCCAATTAGGGGTTTCAGATACGCAGTATTTT. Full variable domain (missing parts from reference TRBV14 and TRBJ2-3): EAGVTQFPSHSVIEKGQTVTLRCDPISGHDNLYWYRRVMGKEIKFLLHFVKESKQDESGMPNNRFLAERTGGTYSTLKVQPAELEDSGVYFCASSQLGVSDTQYFGPGTRLTVL.

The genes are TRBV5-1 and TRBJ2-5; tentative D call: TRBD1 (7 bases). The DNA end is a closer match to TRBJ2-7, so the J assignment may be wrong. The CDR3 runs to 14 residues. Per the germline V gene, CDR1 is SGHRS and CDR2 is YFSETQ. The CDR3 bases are TGCGCCAGCAGCTGGCAGGGGGGTCCATACGAGCAGTACTTC. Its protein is CASSWQGGPYEQYF.

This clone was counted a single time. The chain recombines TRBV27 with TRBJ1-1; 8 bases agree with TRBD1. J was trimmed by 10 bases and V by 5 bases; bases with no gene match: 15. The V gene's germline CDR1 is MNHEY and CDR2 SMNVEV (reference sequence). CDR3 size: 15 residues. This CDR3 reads CASSPRTGWAWVAFF. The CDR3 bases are TGTGCCAGCAGTCCACGGACAGGGTGGGCCTGGGTAGCTTTCTTT.

The CDR3 region is CSVQVETQYF. The CDR3 DNA sequence: TGCAGCGTACAAGTAGAGACCCAGTACTTC. The rearrangement uses TRBV29-1 and TRBJ2-5; D gene ambiguous. CDR1 and CDR2 (germline): SQVTM, ANQGSEA. V was shortened by 6 bases and J by 4 bases, with 6 bases between the two germline ends. The CDR3 is made up of 10 amino acids.

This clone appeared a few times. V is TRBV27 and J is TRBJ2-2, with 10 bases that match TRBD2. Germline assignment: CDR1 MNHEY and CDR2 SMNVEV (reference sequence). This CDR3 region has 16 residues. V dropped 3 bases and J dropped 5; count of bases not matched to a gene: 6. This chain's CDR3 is CASSFDSGGMTGELFF. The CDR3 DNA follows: TGTGCCAGCAGTTTTGATAGCGGGGGGATGACCGGGGAGCTGTTTTTT.

This CDR3 is CASSFPGTGDASPYGYTF. CDR3 in DNA: TGCGCCAGCAGCTTCCCCGGGACAGGGGACGCTTCCCCCTATGGCTACACCTTC. J is TRBJ1-2 and V is TRBV5-1; 10 nucleotides align to TRBD1. The CDR3 is 18 residues long. Germline V gene sequence: CDR1 SGHRS, CDR2 YFSETQ. Trimming cost V 2 bases and J 4 bases; bases outside gene matches: 14.

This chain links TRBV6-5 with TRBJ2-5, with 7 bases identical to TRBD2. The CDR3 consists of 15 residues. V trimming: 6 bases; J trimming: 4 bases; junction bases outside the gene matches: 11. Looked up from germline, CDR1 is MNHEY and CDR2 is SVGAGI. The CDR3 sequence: CASRLTGTGGETQYF. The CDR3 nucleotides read TGTGCCAGCAGGCTGACCGGGACGGGGGGAGAGACCCAGTACTTC.

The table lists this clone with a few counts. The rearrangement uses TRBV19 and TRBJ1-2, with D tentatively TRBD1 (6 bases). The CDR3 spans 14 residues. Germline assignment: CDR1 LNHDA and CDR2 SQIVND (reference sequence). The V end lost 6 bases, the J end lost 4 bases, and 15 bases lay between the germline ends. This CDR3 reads CASSPRGEGYGYTF. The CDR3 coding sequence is TGTGCCAGTAGCCCCAGGGGAGAAGGCTATGGCTACACCTTC.

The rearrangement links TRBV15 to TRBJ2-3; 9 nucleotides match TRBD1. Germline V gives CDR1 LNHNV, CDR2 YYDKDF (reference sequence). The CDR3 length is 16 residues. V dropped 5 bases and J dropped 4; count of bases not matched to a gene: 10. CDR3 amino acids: CATSSEPGQGPDTQYF. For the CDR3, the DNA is TGTGCCACCAGCTCGGAACCGGGACAGGGCCCAGATACGCAGTATTTT.

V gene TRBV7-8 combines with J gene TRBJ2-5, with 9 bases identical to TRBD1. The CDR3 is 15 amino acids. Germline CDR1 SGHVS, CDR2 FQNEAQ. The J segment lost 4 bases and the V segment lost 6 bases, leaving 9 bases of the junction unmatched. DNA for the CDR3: TGTGCCAGCAGAACCGGGACAGGGAGGGGAGAGACCCAGTACTTC. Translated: CASRTGTGRGETQYF.

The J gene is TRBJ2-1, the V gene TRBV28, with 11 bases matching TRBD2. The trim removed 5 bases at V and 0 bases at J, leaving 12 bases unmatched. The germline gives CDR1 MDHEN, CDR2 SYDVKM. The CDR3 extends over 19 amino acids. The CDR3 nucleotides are TGTGCCAGCAGTCAAATTAGCGGGGGGGTCCCTGTCTCCTACAATGAGCAGTTCTTC. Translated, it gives CASSQISGGVPVSYNEQFF.

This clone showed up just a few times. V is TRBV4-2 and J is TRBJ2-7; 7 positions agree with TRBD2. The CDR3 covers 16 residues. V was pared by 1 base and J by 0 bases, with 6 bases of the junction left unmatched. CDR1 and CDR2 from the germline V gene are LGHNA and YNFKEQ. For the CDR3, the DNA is TGTGCCAGCAGCCAAGTTGCGGGGGTGATCTCCTACGAGCAGTACTTC. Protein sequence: CASSQVAGVISYEQYF.

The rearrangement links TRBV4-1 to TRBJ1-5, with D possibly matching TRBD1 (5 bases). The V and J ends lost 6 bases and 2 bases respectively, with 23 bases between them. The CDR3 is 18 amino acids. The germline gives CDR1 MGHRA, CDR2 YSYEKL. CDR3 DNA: TGCGCCAGCAGATCAAAAATGGGGGGAGAAGCGGGCAATCAGCCCCAGCATTTT. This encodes CASRSKMGGEAGNQPQHF.

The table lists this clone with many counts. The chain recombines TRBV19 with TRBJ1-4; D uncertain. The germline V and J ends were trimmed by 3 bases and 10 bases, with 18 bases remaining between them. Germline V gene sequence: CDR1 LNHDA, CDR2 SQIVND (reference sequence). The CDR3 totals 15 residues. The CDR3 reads CASSMGSGDGRKLFF. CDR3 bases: TGTGCCAGTAGTATGGGTTCGGGAGATGGGAGAAAACTGTTTTTT. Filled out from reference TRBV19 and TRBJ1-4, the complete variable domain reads DGGITQSPKYLFRKEGQNVTLSCEQNLNHDAMYWYRQDPGQGLRLIYYSQIVNDFQKGDIAEGYSVSREKKESFPLTVTSAQKNPTAFYLCASSMGSGDGRKLFFGSGTQLSVL.

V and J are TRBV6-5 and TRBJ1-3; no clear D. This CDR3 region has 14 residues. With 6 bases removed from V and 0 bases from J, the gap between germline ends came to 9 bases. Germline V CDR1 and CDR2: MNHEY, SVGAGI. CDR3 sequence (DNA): TGTGCCAGCAGACCCGGGGTCTCTGGAAACACCATATATTTT. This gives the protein CASRPGVSGNTIYF.

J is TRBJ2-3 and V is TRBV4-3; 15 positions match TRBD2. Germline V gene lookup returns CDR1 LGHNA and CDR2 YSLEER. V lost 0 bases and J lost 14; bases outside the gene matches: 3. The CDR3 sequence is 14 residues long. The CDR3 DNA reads TGCGCCAGCAGCCAAGATGGACTAGCGGGGGGGCGGTATTTT. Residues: CASSQDGLAGGRYF.

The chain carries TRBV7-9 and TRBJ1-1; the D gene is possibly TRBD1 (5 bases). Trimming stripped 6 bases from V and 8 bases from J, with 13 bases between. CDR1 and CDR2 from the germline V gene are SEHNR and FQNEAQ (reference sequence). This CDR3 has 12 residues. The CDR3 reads CASRVLQAEAFF. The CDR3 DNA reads TGTGCCAGCAGGGTATTACAGGCAGAAGCTTTCTTT.

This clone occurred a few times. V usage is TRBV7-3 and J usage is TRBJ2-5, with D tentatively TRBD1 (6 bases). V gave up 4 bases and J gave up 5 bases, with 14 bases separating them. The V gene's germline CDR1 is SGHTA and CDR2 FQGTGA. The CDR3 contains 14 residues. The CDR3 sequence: CASSSGQPGETQYF. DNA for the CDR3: TGTGCCAGCAGCTCCGGACAGCCAGGGGAGACCCAGTACTTC.

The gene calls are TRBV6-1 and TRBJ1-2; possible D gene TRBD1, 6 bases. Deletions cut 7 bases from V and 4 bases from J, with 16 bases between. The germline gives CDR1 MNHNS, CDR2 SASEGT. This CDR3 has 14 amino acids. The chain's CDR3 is CASTSTGKAYGYTF. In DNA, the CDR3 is TGTGCCAGCACCTCGACAGGAAAGGCCTATGGCTACACCTTC.

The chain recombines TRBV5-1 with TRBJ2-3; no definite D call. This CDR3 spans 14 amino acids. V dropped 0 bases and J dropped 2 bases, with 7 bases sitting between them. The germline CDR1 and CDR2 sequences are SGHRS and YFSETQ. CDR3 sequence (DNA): TGCGCCAGCAGCTTGGGACTGATCACAGATACGCAGTATTTT. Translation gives CASSLGLITDTQYF.

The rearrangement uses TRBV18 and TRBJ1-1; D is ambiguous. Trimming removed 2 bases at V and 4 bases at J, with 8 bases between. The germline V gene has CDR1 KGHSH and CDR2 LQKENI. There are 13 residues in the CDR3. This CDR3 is CASSPSGFTEAFF. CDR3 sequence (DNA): TGTGCCAGCTCACCATCAGGATTCACTGAAGCTTTCTTT.

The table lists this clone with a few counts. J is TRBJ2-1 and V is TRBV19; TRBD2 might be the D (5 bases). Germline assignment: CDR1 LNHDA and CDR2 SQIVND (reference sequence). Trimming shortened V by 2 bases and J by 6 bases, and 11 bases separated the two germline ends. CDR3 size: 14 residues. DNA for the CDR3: TGTGCCAGTAGTATAAGTGGACTTATCAATGAGCAGTTCTTC. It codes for CASSISGLINEQFF.

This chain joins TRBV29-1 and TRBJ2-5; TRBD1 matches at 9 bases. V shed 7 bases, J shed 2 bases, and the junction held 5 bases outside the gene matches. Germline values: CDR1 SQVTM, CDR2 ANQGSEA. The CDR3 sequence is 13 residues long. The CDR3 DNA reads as TGCAGCGGGGGGACAGGGAGGCAAGAGACCCAGTACTTC. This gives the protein CSGGTGRQETQYF.

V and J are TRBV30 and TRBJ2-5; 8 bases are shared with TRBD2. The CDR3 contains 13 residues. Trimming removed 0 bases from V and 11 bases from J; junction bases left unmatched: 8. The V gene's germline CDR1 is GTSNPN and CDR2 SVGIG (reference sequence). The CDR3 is CAWSVGRGVEQYF. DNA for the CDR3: TGTGCCTGGAGTGTCGGGCGGGGGGTTGAGCAGTACTTC.

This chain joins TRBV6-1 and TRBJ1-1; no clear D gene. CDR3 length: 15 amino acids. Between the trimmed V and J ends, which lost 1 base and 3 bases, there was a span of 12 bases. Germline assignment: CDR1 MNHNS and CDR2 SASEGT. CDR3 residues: CASSEVGGSDTEAFF. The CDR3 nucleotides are TGTGCCAGCAGTGAAGTTGGAGGGTCGGACACTGAAGCTTTCTTT.